This record covers a single T cell receptor (beta chain). The antigen remains undetermined. Germline V lookup: CDR1 GTSNPN, CDR2 SVGIG (reference sequence). Trimming took off 1 base at V and 4 bases at J, with 13 bases between the two ends. The CDR3 spans 14 residues. RNA extraction and reverse transcription yielded cDNA as sequencing template. Sequencing used immunoSEQ multiplex PCR; TCRdb keeps in-frame clones, though not all of them. This sample has about 120,000 clones, with approximately 38% found just once. These data come from a study of CD8+ T cells in alopecia areata. Points from the study as a whole: Affected lesional scalp, above all in alopecia totalis/universalis, was more clonal than normal scalp.

The rearrangement uses TRBV30 and TRBJ2-5; D is perhaps TRBD1 or TRBD2 (5 bases each). This clonotype originated in a human donor with alopecia areata. Sequencing was carried out using CD4+ T cells sorted from blood. The CDR3: CAWSDGRAGETQYF. CDR3 DNA: TGTGCCTGGAGTGATGGCAGGGCGGGAGAGACCCAGTACTTC.